This passage covers 4 T cell receptor beta chains from one sample sequenced in a study of blood T cell repertoires in COVID-19. The protocol was immunoSEQ multiplex PCR, while the TCRdb copy is restricted to in-frame clones and leaves out a portion. The sample lists about 200,000 clones; 70% to 85% were seen once. Sequencing was performed on PBMCs or T cells enriched from blood (not recorded which). These receptors were taken from a man in his forties or fifties who had recovered from COVID-19.

This clone has more than one count but fewer than ten. V and J are TRBV6-5 and TRBJ2-2; tentative D call: TRBD1 (5 bases). Per the germline V gene, CDR1 is MNHEY and CDR2 is SVGAGI. This CDR3 is built from 14 residues. The germline V and J ends were trimmed by 5 bases and 4 bases, with 11 bases remaining between them. CDR3 protein: CASSPSQGTGELFF. The CDR3 bases are TGTGCCAGCAGTCCCTCGCAGGGCACCGGGGAGCTGTTTTTT.

This chain connects TRBV28 to TRBJ1-2; TRBD1 matches at 7 bases. The CDR3 runs to 14 residues. V lost 5 bases and J lost 8; bases outside the gene matches: 11. Germline-derived CDR1 and CDR2 are MDHEN and SYDVKM. CDR3 in amino acids: CASSPGQVGDGYTF. The CDR3 DNA reads as TGTGCCAGCAGTCCCGGACAGGTAGGAGACGGCTACACCTTC.

V is TRBV19 and J is TRBJ2-2, with 7 bases matching TRBD2. V was clipped by 3 bases and J by 4 bases; unmatched bases: 14. Germline-derived CDR1 and CDR2 are LNHDA and SQIVND (reference sequence). This CDR3 region has 18 residues. CDR3 sequence: CASSITTGGTIITGELFF. CDR3 sequence (DNA): TGTGCCAGTAGTATTACAACGGGGGGAACAATTATCACCGGGGAGCTGTTTTTT.

V and J are TRBV7-2 and TRBJ1-4; no reliable D call. The V and J ends lost 2 bases and 8 bases respectively, with 15 bases between them. The CDR3 contains 15 residues. Germline values: CDR1 SGHTA, CDR2 FQGNSA. Here the CDR3 DNA reads TGTGCCAGCAGCTTAAGCCGGGGAGAGTGGGAAAAACTGTTTTTT. Translation: CASSLSRGEWEKLFF.